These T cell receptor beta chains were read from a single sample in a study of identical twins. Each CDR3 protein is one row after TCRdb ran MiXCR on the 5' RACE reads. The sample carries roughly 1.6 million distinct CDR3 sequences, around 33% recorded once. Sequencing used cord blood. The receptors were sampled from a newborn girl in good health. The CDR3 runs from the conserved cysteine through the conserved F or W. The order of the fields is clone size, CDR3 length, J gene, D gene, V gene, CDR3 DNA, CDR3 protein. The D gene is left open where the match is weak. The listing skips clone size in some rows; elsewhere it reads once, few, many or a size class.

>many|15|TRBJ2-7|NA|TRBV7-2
TGTGCCAGCAGATTGGGTCCAGGGGAACTTTACGAGCAGTACTTC
CASRLGPGELYEQYF
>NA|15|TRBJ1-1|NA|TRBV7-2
TGTGCCAGCAGCCCCTGGGACCGACTGAACACTGAAGCTTTCTTT
CASSPWDRLNTEAFF
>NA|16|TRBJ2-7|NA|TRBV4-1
TGCGCCAGCAGCCAAGATAGGTACTCCAACTACAATGAGCAGTACTTC
CASSQDRYSNYNEQYF
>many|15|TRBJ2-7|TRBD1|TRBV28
TGTGCCAGCAGTTTATACGGGACAGGGAGCTACGAGCAGTACTTC
CASSLYGTGSYEQYF
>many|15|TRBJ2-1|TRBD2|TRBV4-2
TGTGCCAGCAGCCAAGAAACTAGCGGGAGGGCTGAGCAGTTCTTC
CASSQETSGRAEQFF
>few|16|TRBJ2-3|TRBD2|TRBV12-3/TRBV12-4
TGTGCCAGCAGTTTACAAGGGACTAGCGGGACACATACGCAGTATTTT
CASSLQGTSGTHTQYF
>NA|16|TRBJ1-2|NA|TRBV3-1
TGTGCCAGCAGCCAAGACGGGAGAGGCCCTTTCTATGGCTACACCTTC
CASSQDGRGPFYGYTF
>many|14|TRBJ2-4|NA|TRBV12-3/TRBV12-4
TGTGCCAGCAGTTTAGACAGGGCCGAAAACATTCAGTACTTC
CASSLDRAENIQYF
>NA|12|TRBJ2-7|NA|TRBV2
TGTGCCAGCGGTGTGGGGACCTACGAGCAGTACTTC
CASGVGTYEQYF
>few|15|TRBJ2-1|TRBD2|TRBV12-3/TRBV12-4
TGTGCCAGCAGTTGGCTAGCGGCCCCCCTCAATGAGCAGTTCTTC
CASSWLAAPLNEQFF
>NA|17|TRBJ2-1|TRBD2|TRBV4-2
TGTGCCAGCAGCCACCAATTTGCTAGCGGAGGGGACAATGAGCAGTTCTTC
CASSHQFASGGDNEQFF
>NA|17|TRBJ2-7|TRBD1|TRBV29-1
TGCAGCGTTGTTCCCCCCCGTGTGCAGGACAGGGAGGACGAGCAGTACTTC
CSVVPPRVQDREDEQYF
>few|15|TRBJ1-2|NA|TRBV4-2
TGTGCCAGCAGCCAAAGGCTAAGGGCTAACTATGGCTACACCTTC
CASSQRLRANYGYTF
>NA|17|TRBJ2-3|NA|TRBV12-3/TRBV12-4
TGTGCCAGCAGCTCGGGACTCTATAGATACCCCACAGATACGCAGTATTTT
CASSSGLYRYPTDTQYF
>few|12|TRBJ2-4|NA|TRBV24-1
TGTGCCACCAGTGATCCCGGGGGCATTCAGTACTTC
CATSDPGGIQYF
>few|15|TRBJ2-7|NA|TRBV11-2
TGTGCCAGCAGCGCCCTGACAGGAAGCTCCTACGAGCAGTACTTC
CASSALTGSSYEQYF
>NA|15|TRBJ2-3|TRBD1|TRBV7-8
TGTGCCAGCAGCTTTACCAACAGGGGGCTGGATACGCAGTATTTT
CASSFTNRGLDTQYF
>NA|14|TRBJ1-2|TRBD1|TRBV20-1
TGCAGTGCTCACCTTCGGGACAGGGGGAATGGCTACACCTTC
CSAHLRDRGNGYTF
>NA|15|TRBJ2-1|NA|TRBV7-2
TGTGCCAGCAGCTCAAGGGTCCCTATCAACAATGAGCAGTTCTTC
CASSSRVPINNEQFF
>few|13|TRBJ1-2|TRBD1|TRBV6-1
TGTGCCAGCACCATCGACAGGGCGAGGGGCTACACCTTC
CASTIDRARGYTF
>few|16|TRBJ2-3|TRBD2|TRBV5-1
TGCGCCAGCAGCTCCGGGACTAGCGCCCTCACAGATACGCAGTATTTT
CASSSGTSALTDTQYF
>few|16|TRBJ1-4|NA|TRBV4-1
TGCGCCAGCAGCCAAGACCCCGGGATCCGGAATGAAAAACTGTTTTTT
CASSQDPGIRNEKLFF
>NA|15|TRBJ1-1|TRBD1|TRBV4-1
TGCGCCAGCAGCCTCATCCGGGACAGGGACACTGAAGCTTTCTTT
CASSLIRDRDTEAFF
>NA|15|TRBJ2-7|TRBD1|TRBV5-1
TGCGCCAGCAGCCCCAAGACAGGGAGAACCTACGAGCAGTACTTC
CASSPKTGRTYEQYF
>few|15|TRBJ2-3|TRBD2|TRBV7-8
TGTGCCAGCAGCCCCGCGGGACTATCCACAGATACGCAGTATTTT
CASSPAGLSTDTQYF
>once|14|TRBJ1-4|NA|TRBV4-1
TGCGCCAGCAGCCACACAGAAACTAATGAAAAACTGTTTTTT
CASSHTETNEKLFF
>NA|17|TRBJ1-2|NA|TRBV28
TGTGCCAGCAGTTTAGCTACTTACGCCGGGACGGTATATGGCTACACCTTC
CASSLATYAGTVYGYTF